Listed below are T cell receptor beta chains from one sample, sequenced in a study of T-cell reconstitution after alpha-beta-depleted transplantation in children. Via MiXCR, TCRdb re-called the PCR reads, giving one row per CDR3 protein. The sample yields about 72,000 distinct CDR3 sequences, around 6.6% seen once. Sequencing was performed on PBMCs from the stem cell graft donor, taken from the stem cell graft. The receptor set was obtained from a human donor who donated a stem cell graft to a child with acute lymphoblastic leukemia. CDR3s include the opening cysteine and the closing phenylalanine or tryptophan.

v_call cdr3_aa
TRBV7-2 CASSLGGNSNQPQHF
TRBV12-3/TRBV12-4 CASSFLSNTGELFF
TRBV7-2 CASSPGSVGANVLTF
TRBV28 CASSLIGLAGYEQYF
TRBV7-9 CASSLGSEKQYF
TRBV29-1 CSVDPTGTGGYGYTF
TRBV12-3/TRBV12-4 CASSPNVGGGYEKLFF
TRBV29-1 CSVDPGGGNTIYF
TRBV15 CATSTSGSTYNEQFF
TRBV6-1 CASRWTVLSYNEQFF
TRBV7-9 CASSAVGTRTVNTEAFF
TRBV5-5 CASSLEGSTEAFF
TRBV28 CASSRPDSNEQFF
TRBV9 CASSVGRGVTYNEQFF
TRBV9 CASSVAPTELFF
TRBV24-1 CATSLAGGPHNEQFF
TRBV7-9 CASISTLSYNEQFF
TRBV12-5 CASGPGWGLNQPQHF
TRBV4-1 CASSQDRTHLGPEAFF
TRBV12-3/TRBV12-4 CASRTDRMNTEAFF
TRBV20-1 CSASSGRGFQETQYF
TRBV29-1 CSVGEAAAYNEQFF
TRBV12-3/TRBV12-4 CASSVRYPYNEQFF
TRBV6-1 CASTSTENTEAFF
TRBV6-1 CASSEKGTSTDTQYF
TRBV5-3 CARGPGGFCEQYF
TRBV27 CASSTSAGTISYNEQFF
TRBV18 CASSPVQEIGYTF
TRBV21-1 CASSKEGRPYGYTF
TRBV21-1 CASSKASKLRGTEKSEQYF